This T cell receptor (beta chain) is from a study of human T cells and chemical hapten exposure. Study information: Patients, largely female, had alopecia areata, totalis or universalis. Study-wide results and limits: Versus controls, significantly more large CDR3 similarity clusters arose from expanded TCRs.

In the authors' methods: Between roughly 23,224 and 700,000 TCRs appeared in each sample, and the median stood at roughly 100,000. TCRdb reanalysed the RACE reads using MiXCR and keeps one entry per CDR3 protein. TCRdb's processing, not the study's, gives the V and J calls here. The table records roughly 70,000 distinct CDR3 sequences, 32% of them present only once. To note about this clonotype: Its target is unknown.

Time point meaning: patch test 1, 2 weeks after DPC sensitization. The treatment denotes: therapeutic diphenylcyclopropenone sensitization with weekly scalp DPC. The CDR3 spans 16 residues. The germline V and J ends were trimmed by 3 bases and 0 bases, with 12 bases remaining between them. The material was whole blood, obtained in connection with sensitization to the hapten diphenylcyclopropenone (DPC). V gene TRBV12-3 or TRBV12-4 combines with J gene TRBJ2-4; perhaps TRBD2 as D (5 bases). The source of this sequence is a man aged 40-55 years with alopecia areata. Some clones in this sample may be carry-over from other donors' samples. The CDR3 loop reads CASSFLGGGAKNIQYF. CDR3 bases: TGTGCCAGCAGTTTTCTTGGAGGAGGAGCCAAAAACATTCAGTACTTC.